This T cell receptor (beta chain) was retrieved from a study of response to subunit inactivated influenza vaccine listed by TCRdb under 2018. Study-wide context: To follow how T cells responded to a trivalent subunit inactivated influenza vaccine, the researchers relied on deep quantitative profiling of the T cell receptor repertoire.

Receptors were amplified or captured by RT-PCR. Instrument used: Illumina HiSeq 2500. TCRdb's own reprocessing of the public reads used fastp at Q25 and MiXCR and kept productive beta chains. Each CDR3 protein appears once, grouped with its most common genes and DNA. The sample table lists about 520,000 distinct CDR3 sequences, about a tenth of them with a count of one. Together, the top ten hold approximately 12% of the sample. In light of the paper, this sample's time point label describes: 45 to 50 days after influenza vaccine administration. V and J are truncated by 5 bases and 10 bases respectively, leaving an intervening sequence of 11 bases. CDR3 length: 11 amino acids, cysteine to phenylalanine. Of all the DNA, just the CDR3 is kept, 33 bases in frame from base 1. On the study overall, not on this receptor specifically: The authors proposed that each seasonal influenza vaccination may bring in only a limited number of new T cells.

This clonotype was found many times. It has no known antigen specificity. The input lacks base qualities; no much larger clone sits a single base away. The V gene is TRBV12-3 or TRBV12-4 and the J gene is TRBJ1-1; the D gene is possibly TRBD1, with 6 bases matching. The TCR comes from a man aged 45 to 65 who received an inactivated influenza vaccine. Donor details come from another sample of the same person, matched by shared clones. The sequenced sample was PBMCs from blood, obtained about 40 days after vaccination. In nucleotide form, the sequence is TGTGCCAGCAGTACGGGACAAGGAGCTTTCTTT. Its product reads: CASSTGQGAFF.